This T cell receptor beta chain was obtained from a study of early T cells in non-severe SARS-CoV-2 infection. Regarding the study as a whole: Matching results from VDJdb favored anti-spike CD8 responses, leaving private and CD4 specificities undetected.

Per germline, CDR1 LNHDA and CDR2 SQIVND (reference sequence). The CDR3 is made up of 14 amino acids. The J segment lost 5 bases and the V segment lost 7 bases, leaving 7 bases of the junction unmatched. Researchers tagged individual cDNA molecules with unique molecular identifiers. One entry per CDR3 protein results from TCRdb running MiXCR on the 5' RACE reads. The sample yields 75,000 to 90,000 distinct CDR3 sequences, 9.5% to 15% seen once. This clonotype was seen at least ten times. Its target is not known. This receptor was identified in an adult who was a healthcare worker with PCR-confirmed SARS-CoV-2 infection or an uninfected control (not recorded which). The J gene is TRBJ1-5, the V gene TRBV19; 8 bases map to TRBD1. Sequencing was carried out using whole blood. This CDR3 reads CASTLQGGYQPQHF. The CDR3 region has the DNA TGTGCCAGTACACTACAGGGGGGATATCAGCCCCAGCATTTT.